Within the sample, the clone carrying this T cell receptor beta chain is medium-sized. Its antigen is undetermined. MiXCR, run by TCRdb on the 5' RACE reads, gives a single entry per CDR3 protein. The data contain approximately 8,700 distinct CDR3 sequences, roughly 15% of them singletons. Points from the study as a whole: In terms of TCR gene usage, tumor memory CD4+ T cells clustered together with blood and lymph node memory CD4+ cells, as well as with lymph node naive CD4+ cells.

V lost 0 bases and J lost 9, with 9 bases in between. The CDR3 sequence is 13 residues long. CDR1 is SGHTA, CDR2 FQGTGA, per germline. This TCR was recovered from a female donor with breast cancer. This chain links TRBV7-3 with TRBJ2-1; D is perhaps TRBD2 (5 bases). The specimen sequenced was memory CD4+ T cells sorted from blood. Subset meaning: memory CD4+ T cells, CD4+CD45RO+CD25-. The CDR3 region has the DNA TGTGCCAGCAGCTTAACGGACGCGGGTGAGCAGTTCTTC. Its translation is CASSLTDAGEQFF.